These T cell receptor beta chains were read from a single sample in a study of shared clonotypes between healthy human individuals. Produced via immunoSEQ multiplex PCR; TCRdb's table is partial and in-frame only. The sample shows some 2 million clones, about 95% of them seen only once. Sequencing was done on a sample of naive CD8+ T cells sorted from blood. These receptors were taken from a man younger than 35 in good health. CDR3s include the opening cysteine and the closing phenylalanine or tryptophan. Each record gives: J gene, D gene, V gene, clone size, CDR3 protein, CDR3 DNA. D genes are given only for firm matches. Clone size is shown for a subset of rows, as once, few, many or a class of expanded clone.

J gene: TRBJ2-6; D gene: NA; V gene: TRBV9; clone size: NA; CDR3 protein: CASSVWGRDNVLTF; CDR3 DNA: TGTGCCAGCAGCGTATGGGGTAGGGACAACGTCCTGACTTTC
J gene: TRBJ1-2; D gene: NA; V gene: TRBV9; clone size: once; CDR3 protein: CASSVGGYGYTF; CDR3 DNA: TGTGCCAGCAGCGTAGGAGGCTATGGCTACACCTTC
J gene: TRBJ2-3; D gene: TRBD2; V gene: TRBV11-2; clone size: NA; CDR3 protein: CASSLATGGRDTQYF; CDR3 DNA: TGTGCCAGCAGCTTAGCGACGGGGGGGCGAGATACGCAGTATTTT
J gene: TRBJ1-1; D gene: NA; V gene: TRBV7-2; clone size: NA; CDR3 protein: CASSPTRWRNTEAFF; CDR3 DNA: TGTGCCAGCAGCCCTACACGTTGGAGGAACACTGAAGCTTTCTTT
J gene: TRBJ2-3; D gene: NA; V gene: TRBV9; clone size: NA; CDR3 protein: CASSVGGPDTQYF; CDR3 DNA: TGTGCCAGCAGCGTTGGGGGTCCAGATACGCAGTATTTT
J gene: TRBJ1-5; D gene: TRBD1; V gene: TRBV11-2; clone size: NA; CDR3 protein: CASSLTGANQPQHF; CDR3 DNA: TGTGCCAGCAGCCTTACAGGGGCCAATCAGCCCCAGCATTTT
J gene: TRBJ2-5; D gene: NA; V gene: TRBV9; clone size: NA; CDR3 protein: CASSEGGIQETQYF; CDR3 DNA: TGTGCCAGCAGCGAGGGGGGGATCCAAGAGACCCAGTACTTC
J gene: TRBJ2-7; D gene: NA; V gene: TRBV9; clone size: once; CDR3 protein: CASTPTDGSREQYF; CDR3 DNA: TGTGCCAGCACCCCTACGGATGGGTCTAGGGAGCAGTACTTC
J gene: TRBJ1-5; D gene: NA; V gene: TRBV19; clone size: NA; CDR3 protein: CASSPREATTYSNQPQHF; CDR3 DNA: TGTGCCAGTAGTCCTCGGGAGGCTACCACTTATAGCAATCAGCCCCAGCATTTT
J gene: TRBJ2-1; D gene: NA; V gene: TRBV4-3; clone size: NA; CDR3 protein: CASSQDYPTYNEQFF; CDR3 DNA: TGCGCCAGCAGCCAGGACTACCCAACCTACAATGAGCAGTTCTTC
J gene: TRBJ2-7; D gene: NA; V gene: TRBV4-3; clone size: NA; CDR3 protein: CASSQDRQGPYEQYF; CDR3 DNA: TGCGCCAGCAGCCAAGATCGGCAGGGCCCCTACGAGCAGTACTTC
J gene: TRBJ1-1; D gene: NA; V gene: TRBV28; clone size: NA; CDR3 protein: CATTRGSTEAFF; CDR3 DNA: TGTGCCACTACCAGGGGTTCGACTGAAGCTTTCTTT
J gene: TRBJ1-1; D gene: NA; V gene: TRBV30; clone size: NA; CDR3 protein: CAWRSQFLEDTEAFF; CDR3 DNA: TGTGCCTGGAGATCACAGTTCCTAGAGGACACTGAAGCTTTCTTT
J gene: TRBJ2-3; D gene: TRBD2; V gene: TRBV13; clone size: NA; CDR3 protein: CASSPNIGLAGGKYF; CDR3 DNA: TGTGCCAGCAGCCCCAATATAGGACTAGCGGGGGGCAAGTATTTT
J gene: TRBJ2-3; D gene: NA; V gene: TRBV7-2; clone size: NA; CDR3 protein: CASSSLTGGDTDTQYF; CDR3 DNA: TGTGCCAGCAGCTCCCTCACGGGTGGTGACACAGATACGCAGTATTTT
J gene: TRBJ2-7; D gene: NA; V gene: TRBV10-3; clone size: NA; CDR3 protein: CAISEGQRSSYEQYF; CDR3 DNA: TGTGCCATCAGTGAAGGCCAGAGAAGCTCCTACGAGCAGTACTTC
J gene: TRBJ2-1; D gene: NA; V gene: TRBV6-5; clone size: NA; CDR3 protein: CASSYLAGHNEQFF; CDR3 DNA: TGTGCCAGCAGTTACCTCGCCGGCCACAATGAGCAGTTCTTC
J gene: TRBJ2-7; D gene: TRBD2; V gene: TRBV2; clone size: NA; CDR3 protein: CASSADPSGSIHEQYF; CDR3 DNA: TGTGCCAGCAGTGCTGACCCTAGCGGGAGTATCCACGAGCAGTACTTC
J gene: TRBJ2-7; D gene: NA; V gene: TRBV28; clone size: NA; CDR3 protein: CASSTVVKQGPHYEQYF; CDR3 DNA: TGTGCCAGCAGTACAGTGGTTAAGCAGGGCCCCCACTACGAGCAGTACTTC
J gene: TRBJ1-6; D gene: NA; V gene: TRBV5-5; clone size: NA; CDR3 protein: CASSTGSNSPLHF; CDR3 DNA: TGTGCCAGCAGCACGGGGTCCAATTCACCCCTCCACTTT
J gene: TRBJ2-5; D gene: TRBD1; V gene: TRBV28; clone size: NA; CDR3 protein: CASSFGQGRETQYF; CDR3 DNA: TGTGCCAGCAGTTTCGGACAGGGACGGGAGACCCAGTACTTC
J gene: TRBJ1-1; D gene: TRBD1; V gene: TRBV6-5; clone size: NA; CDR3 protein: CASSMTGDRAFF; CDR3 DNA: TGTGCCAGCAGCATGACAGGGGATAGAGCTTTCTTT
J gene: TRBJ2-3; D gene: NA; V gene: TRBV27; clone size: NA; CDR3 protein: CASSLWGEAPDTQYF; CDR3 DNA: TGTGCCAGCAGTTTATGGGGCGAAGCGCCAGATACGCAGTATTTT